The subject of this entry is one T cell receptor (beta chain). This clone was counted a single time. Its antigen specificity is not known. No quality values exist for individual bases; no much larger clone is one base distant. CDR1 and CDR2 were assigned from the germline V gene as SGHTA and FQGNSA. V lost 5 bases and J lost 2 bases, and the count of bases not matched to a germline gene is 10. CDR3 length: 16 amino acids, cysteine to phenylalanine. Solely the CDR3 DNA is kept, with 48 bases framed from the first base. Healthy HIV-negative adults with no recently reported acute infections or vaccinations were included as donors. Every donor was a Caucasian adult residing in Nashville, Tennessee, USA. Magnetic negative selection was used to enrich CD4+ T cells, after which naive cells were positively selected on CD45RA and the negative fraction became the memory subset. Blood was obtained by leukapheresis, after which PBMCs were separated by Ficoll-Histopaque density gradient centrifugation and cryopreserved in liquid nitrogen vapor phase. Analytical flow cytometry was used to check the purity and quantity of each magnetically sorted T cell population. Each sorted fraction had its genomic DNA isolated and then quantified by UV absorbance on a Nanodrop 2000c.

The data originate from a study of shared clonotypes between healthy human individuals (dated by TCRdb to 2019 to 2021). Turning to the overall study: The cohort comprised a couple of women and a few men aged 18 to 49 years. Blood TCR repertoires of five healthy adults were deeply sequenced to estimate repertoire size and the extent of clonotype sharing between individuals. For each donor, CD4 naive and CD4 memory were each given three plates, CD8 naive was given two plates, and CD8 memory was given one plate. Per donor, leukapheresis produced somewhere between about 0.9 and 9.5 billion PBMCs. Libraries were prepared and TCR repertoires were sequenced by different laboratories using diverse techniques, in order to increase sequencing depth and limit assay-specific biases. Broad study findings and their caveats: Only blood was sampled, and tissue TCR repertoires likely differ from those in blood. Compared with non-shared clonotypes, the clonotypes found in all four sorted-subset donors had higher generation probabilities. Estimated clonotype richness was generally larger for naive than for memory subsets. The small number of donors limited the genetic and exposure-history diversity represented. Pairwise subsampling indicated that sequencing depth was expected to affect the degree of clonotype sharing among donors. Sharing across a handful of donors was observed for approximately 5% of naive CD4, 3% to 4% of naive CD8, roughly 2.3% of memory CD4, and about 0.39% of memory CD8 clonotypes. Incomplete sequencing was indicated by rarefaction of sorted-subset datasets, despite the large sequencing depth.

TCR CDR3 regions were amplified from genomic DNA by multiplex PCR using the deep immunoSEQ assay. For each cell subset, the extracted genomic DNA was distributed evenly across all wells of several immunoSEQ 96-well plates, and each plate served as one replicate. For sorted subsets, each replicate PCR was loaded with around 220 ng genomic DNA, equivalent to 30,000 to 35,000 T cell genomes. Purified libraries were quantified with a Qubit 3.0 fluorometer, sized on a Bioanalyzer 2100, and re-quantified with the KAPA Library Quantification kit. Every immunoSEQ 96-well plate was sequenced on a separate single-read 150-cycle Illumina NextSeq 550 flow cell. The study's own analysis went as follows. Because the immunoSEQ output held only junctional sequences and lacked quality scores, the filtering could not match the filtering applied to full-length reads. To assign V/J genes and CDR3, sequences were annotated against IMGT germline references using PyIR, a Python wrapper for IgBLAST v1.9. Reads were removed for weak V/J assignments (E-value above 1e-6), missing CDR3, stop codons, out-of-frame junctions, or ambiguous translated residues. A V3J clonotype was defined by an identical inferred V gene, J gene, and CDR3 amino acid sequence. The percentage overlap between two repertoires was calculated by dividing the number of shared unique clonotypes by the size of the smaller repertoire. Richness of each repertoire was evaluated using RTK rarefaction, the Chao1 estimator, and Recon v2.1 estimates of unobserved clonotypes. Generation probabilities for all TCRbeta clonotypes obtained by the gDNA method from a handful of donors were computed using OLGA. Held by TCRdb, this immuneACCESS table contains in-frame sequences only and omits some clones. Under half of the omission traces to an unresolved V gene where checked; the cause of the rest is unknown. The V and J calls and the clone size are those of that table, but D and trimming were determined from the DNA. The table for this sample lists hundreds of thousands of clones; around 73% of them were counted only once. In total, the top ten clones hold 1.5% to 2% of the sample.

The sample consisted of memory CD4+ T cells sorted from blood. Explained via the paper, the cell subset or site label denotes: CD45RA-negative fraction. Recombination joined TRBV7-2 with TRBJ2-3; 7 nucleotides in the junction match TRBD2. This receptor was identified in a woman aged 25 to 39 in good health. The DNA reads as follows: TGTGCCAGCAGCCTACCGACTAGCAGGTTCACAGATACGCAGTATTTT. It specifies CASSLPTSRFTDTQYF.